This T cell receptor beta chain appears in the sequencing data of a study of identical twins. Germline assignment: CDR1 MDHEN and CDR2 SYDVKM. The CDR3 covers 15 residues. V was trimmed by 8 bases and J by 0 bases, leaving 14 bases between them. There are a few counts of this clonotype. Each CDR3 protein gets one entry after TCRdb re-called the 5' RACE reads with MiXCR. The repertoire holds approximately 250,000 distinct CDR3 sequences, 6.5% seen once, with about 15% in the top ten. Another study also made use of these data, one on T cells expressing NK-cell markers.

The source is a woman aged 18-30 years in good health. The sample was CD8+ T cells sorted from blood. V is TRBV28 and J is TRBJ2-1, with D possibly being TRBD2 (6 bases). The CDR3 DNA reads as TGTGCCAGCCGCGGGAACCCGAGCTCCTACAATGAGCAGTTCTTC. Translating it yields CASRGNPSSYNEQFF.